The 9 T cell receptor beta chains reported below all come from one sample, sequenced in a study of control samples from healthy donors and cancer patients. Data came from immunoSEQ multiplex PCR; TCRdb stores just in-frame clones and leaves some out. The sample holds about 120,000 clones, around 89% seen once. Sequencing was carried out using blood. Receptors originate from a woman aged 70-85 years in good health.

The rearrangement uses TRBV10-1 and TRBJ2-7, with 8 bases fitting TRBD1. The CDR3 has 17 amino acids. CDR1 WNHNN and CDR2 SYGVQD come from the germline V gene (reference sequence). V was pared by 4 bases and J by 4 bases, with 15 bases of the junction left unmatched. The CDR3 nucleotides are TGCGCCAGCAGTGGGTCTCGGCTGGTCAGGGGGCCTTACGAGCAGTACTTC. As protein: CASSGSRLVRGPYEQYF.

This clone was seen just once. The CDR3 DNA sequence: TGCGCCAGCAGCCAAATGGCCGGGGGCCACTCGAGCTCCTACAATGAGCAGTTCTTC. This sequence encodes CASSQMAGGHSSSYNEQFF. The chain links TRBV4-3 to TRBJ2-1, with D perhaps given as TRBD1 or TRBD2 (6 bases each). This CDR3 region has 19 residues. Trimming left V 2 bases short and J 0 bases short, with 20 bases between. Germline V gene sequence: CDR1 LGHNA, CDR2 YSLEER.

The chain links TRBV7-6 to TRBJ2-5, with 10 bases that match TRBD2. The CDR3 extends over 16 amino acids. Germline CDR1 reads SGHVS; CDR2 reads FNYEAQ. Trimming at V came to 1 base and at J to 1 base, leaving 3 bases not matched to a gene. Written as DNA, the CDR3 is TGTGCCAGCAGCTTAGGGTTAGCGGGGGGCCAAGAGACCCAGTACTTC. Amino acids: CASSLGLAGGQETQYF. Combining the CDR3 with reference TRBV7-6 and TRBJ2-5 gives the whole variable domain GAGVSQSPRYKVTKRGQDVALRCDPISGHVSLYWYRQALGQGPEFLTYFNYEAQQDKSGLPNDRFSAERPEGSISTLTIQRTEQRDSAMYRCASSLGLAGGQETQYFGPGTRLLVL.

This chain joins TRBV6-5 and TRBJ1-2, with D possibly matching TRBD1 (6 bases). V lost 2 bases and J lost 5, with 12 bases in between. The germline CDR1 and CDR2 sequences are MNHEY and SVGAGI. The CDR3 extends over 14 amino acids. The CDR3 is CASSYLDRMYGYTF. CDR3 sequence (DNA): TGTGCCAGCAGTTACCTTGACAGGATGTATGGCTACACCTTC.

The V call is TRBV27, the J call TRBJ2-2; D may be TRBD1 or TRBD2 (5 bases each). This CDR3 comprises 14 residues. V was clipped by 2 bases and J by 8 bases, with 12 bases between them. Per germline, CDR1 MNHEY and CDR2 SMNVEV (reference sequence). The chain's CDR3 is CASSLGARGGELFF. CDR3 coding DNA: TGTGCCAGCAGTTTAGGGGCCCGGGGAGGGGAGCTGTTTTTT.

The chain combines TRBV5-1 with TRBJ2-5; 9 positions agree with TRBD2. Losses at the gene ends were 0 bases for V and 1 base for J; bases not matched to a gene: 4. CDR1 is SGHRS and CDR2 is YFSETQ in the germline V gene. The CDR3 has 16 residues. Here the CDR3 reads CASSLVVTSGQETQYF. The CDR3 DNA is TGCGCCAGCAGCTTGGTTGTGACTAGCGGCCAAGAGACCCAGTACTTC.

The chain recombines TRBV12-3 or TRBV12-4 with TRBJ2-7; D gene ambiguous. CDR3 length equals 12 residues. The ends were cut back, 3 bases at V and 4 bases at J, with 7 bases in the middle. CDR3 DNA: TGTGCCAGCAGTTTCGGTCAATACGAGCAGTACTTC. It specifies CASSFGQYEQYF.

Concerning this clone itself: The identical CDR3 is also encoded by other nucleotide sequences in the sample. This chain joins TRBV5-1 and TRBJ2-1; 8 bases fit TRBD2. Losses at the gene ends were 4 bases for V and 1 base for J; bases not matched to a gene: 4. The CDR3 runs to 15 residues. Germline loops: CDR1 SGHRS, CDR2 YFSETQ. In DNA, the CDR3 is TGCGCCAGCAGCCTCGGGGGGGCGTCCTACAATGAGCAGTTCTTC. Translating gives CASSLGGASYNEQFF.

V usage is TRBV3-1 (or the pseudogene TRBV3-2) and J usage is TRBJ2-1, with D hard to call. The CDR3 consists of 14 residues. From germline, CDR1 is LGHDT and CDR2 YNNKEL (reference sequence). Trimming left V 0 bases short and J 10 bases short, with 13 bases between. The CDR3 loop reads CASSQDSPAVEQFF. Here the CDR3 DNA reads TGTGCCAGCAGCCAAGATTCTCCGGCGGTGGAGCAGTTCTTC.